A selection of T cell receptor beta chains follows, all from one sample in a study of T cells after yellow fever vaccination. TCRdb called the 5' RACE reads again in MiXCR, with one record for every CDR3 protein. This table holds 110,000 to 150,000 distinct CDR3 sequences, 5% to 8% found once. The source material was CD4+ T cells sorted from PBMCs, sampled 10 days after the yellow fever booster vaccination. These receptors were obtained from a man aged 25-45 years who received the YFV17D yellow fever vaccine. The CDR3 runs from the conserved cysteine through the conserved F or W. A D gene is named only where the DNA matches it firmly. Size values are once, few and many counts, or a class for expanded clones, and some rows have none.

V	D	J	size	DNA	CDR3
TRBV6-5	NA	TRBJ2-1	many	TGTGCCAGCAGGAGAGGGTCCTTCTACAATGAGCAGTTCTTC	CASRRGSFYNEQFF
TRBV5-4	TRBD1	TRBJ1-4	many	TGTGCCAGCAGCCCGACAGGGGGACGTAATGAAAAACTGTTTTTT	CASSPTGGRNEKLFF
TRBV5-1	NA	TRBJ2-3	many	TGCGCCAGCAGCTACTACCGGGACAACACAGATACGCAGTATTTT	CASSYYRDNTDTQYF
TRBV7-2	TRBD2	TRBJ2-7	many	TGTGCCAGCAGCTCGGATAGCGGGAGGTACGAGCAGTACTTC	CASSSDSGRYEQYF
TRBV20-1	NA	TRBJ2-4	many	TGCAGTGCTAGAGCGGGGGGCGTGAACATTCAGTACTTC	CSARAGGVNIQYF
TRBV20-1	NA	TRBJ1-1	many	TGCAGTGCGGGTGGATCTGGCACTGAAGCTTTCTTT	CSAGGSGTEAFF
TRBV7-9	TRBD1	TRBJ1-2	many	TGTGCCAGCAGAGGGGGCGGCTACACCTTC	CASRGGGYTF
TRBV30	TRBD1	TRBJ2-7	many	TGTGCCTGGAGTGTGCAGGGACAGTACGAGCAGTACTTC	CAWSVQGQYEQYF
TRBV5-8	NA	TRBJ1-1	NA	TGTGCCAGCAGCCAGGGACACTTGAACACTGAAGCTTTCTTT	CASSQGHLNTEAFF
TRBV6-1	TRBD1	TRBJ2-1	many	TGTGCCAGCACCTCAGGGGGCACAGGGAACAATGAGCAGTTCTTC	CASTSGGTGNNEQFF
TRBV7-9	TRBD1	TRBJ1-2	many	TGTGCCAGCAGCTCGCCCGGGACAGATCCTACTAACTATGGCTACACCTTC	CASSSPGTDPTNYGYTF
TRBV5-1	NA	TRBJ2-6	NA	TGCGCCAGCAGACCGGGACTGTCCGGGGCCAACGTCCTGACTTTC	CASRPGLSGANVLTF
TRBV20-1	TRBD1	TRBJ2-3	many	TGCAGTGCTAGAAGGGACAGATTCACAGATACGCAGTATTTT	CSARRDRFTDTQYF
TRBV30	NA	TRBJ2-4	NA	TGTGCCTGGCGGAGGGATGGAAACATTCAGTACTTC	CAWRRDGNIQYF
TRBV20-1	NA	TRBJ2-1	many	TGCAGTGCTAGCTCGACAAGGGGGATCAATGAGCAGTTCTTC	CSASSTRGINEQFF
TRBV6-5	NA	TRBJ1-6	NA	TGTGCCAGCAGTTTTACGGGCCTCCCTAATTCACCCCTCCACTTT	CASSFTGLPNSPLHF
TRBV5-1	NA	TRBJ2-1	few	TGCGCCAGCAGCTTGGAGAGCGGGACATATGAGCAGTTCTTC	CASSLESGTYEQFF
TRBV27	TRBD2	TRBJ2-2	NA	TGTGCCAGCAGTCCCAACCTCTTAGCGGGAGGTTATACCGGGGAGCTGTTTTTT	CASSPNLLAGGYTGELFF
TRBV29-1	NA	TRBJ2-3	many	TGCAGCGTCGCTCCGACAGATACGCAGTATTTT	CSVAPTDTQYF
TRBV3-1	NA	TRBJ2-6	NA	TGTGCCAGCAGTCCAAGACTGGGCTCTGGGGCCAACGTCCTGACTTTC	CASSPRLGSGANVLTF
TRBV4-3	NA	TRBJ2-2	many	TGCGCCAGCAGCCAAGATCTAGGGGGGGACACCGGGGAGCTGTTTTTT	CASSQDLGGDTGELFF
TRBV7-8	NA	TRBJ2-5	NA	TGTGCCAGCGTGGCGGGGTTGCATGAGACCCAGTACTTC	CASVAGLHETQYF
TRBV4-3	NA	TRBJ2-1	many	TGCGCCAGCAGCTCCACCCGGGGTTACTACAATGAGCAGTTCTTC	CASSSTRGYYNEQFF
TRBV10-3	TRBD1	TRBJ2-2	many	TGTGCCATCAGCTCCGGACAGGGGGCGGCTGGGAACACCGGGGAGCTGTTTTTT	CAISSGQGAAGNTGELFF
TRBV24-1	NA	TRBJ2-7	few	TGTGCCACCAGTGATTTGTTCTCGAAGCCCTACGAGCAGTACTTC	CATSDLFSKPYEQYF
TRBV5-1	NA	TRBJ1-2	many	TGCGCCAGCAGCCCGTCGGCAAGAACTTATGGCTACACCTTC	CASSPSARTYGYTF
TRBV20-1	NA	TRBJ2-4	many	TGCAGTGCTAGAGGCCTCATATCTCACATTCAGTACTTC	CSARGLISHIQYF
TRBV29-1	TRBD2	TRBJ2-2	many	TGCAGCGTTGAAGCGTCGGGACTAGCGGGAGGAGCCACCGGGGAGCTGTTTTTT	CSVEASGLAGGATGELFF
TRBV11-2	NA	TRBJ2-3	many	TGTGCCAGCAGCACCCAGGGGGATACGCAGTATTTT	CASSTQGDTQYF
TRBV11-2	NA	TRBJ2-3	many	TGTGCCAGCAGACCGGGTATACGGGACTCACGATCTAGCACAGATACGCAGTATTTT	CASRPGIRDSRSSTDTQYF
TRBV7-9	NA	TRBJ1-1	few	TGTGCCAGGATAGGGGGAGACACTGAAGCTTTCTTT	CARIGGDTEAFF
TRBV7-2	NA	TRBJ1-2	NA	TGTGCCAGCAGCTTAGAGTACAGAATTTATGGCTACACCTTC	CASSLEYRIYGYTF
TRBV12-3/TRBV12-4	TRBD2	TRBJ2-3	many	TGTGCCAGCAGTCAAACACTGGCGGGAGCCCCAGATACGCAGTATTTT	CASSQTLAGAPDTQYF
TRBV25-1	NA	TRBJ2-6	NA	TGTGCCAGCAGCTTGGGGATTCAGGGGATTAAGCGGCCAACCGCCTCTGGGGCCAACGTCCTGACTTTC	CASSLGIQGIKRPTASGANVLTF
TRBV6-5	TRBD1	TRBJ1-5	many	TGTGCCAGCAGACTCGACAGGGTATCAAATCAGCCCCAGCATTTT	CASRLDRVSNQPQHF
TRBV6-5	TRBD1	TRBJ1-2	many	TGTGCCAGCAGCCGAAGACAGGGGGCGCGTGGCTACACCTTC	CASSRRQGARGYTF
TRBV27	NA	TRBJ2-3	many	TGTGCCAGCAGCCCGAAGGGTAGCGGCACAGATACGCAGTATTTT	CASSPKGSGTDTQYF
TRBV25-1	NA	TRBJ2-7	few	TGTGCCAGCAGCGGGACCAGGAAGGGCGAGCAGTACTTC	CASSGTRKGEQYF
TRBV12-3/TRBV12-4	NA	TRBJ1-5	many	TGTGCCAGCAGTTTACGGGCTCAGCCCCAGCATTTT	CASSLRAQPQHF
TRBV12-3/TRBV12-4	TRBD2	TRBJ2-1	NA	TGTGCCAGCAGCTGGGGAGCGGGGTCCTACAATGAGCAGTTCTTC	CASSWGAGSYNEQFF
TRBV29-1	NA	TRBJ2-7	once	TGCAGCGTTGGGGGAGCTAGGGCGCACTCCGAGCAGTACTTC	CSVGGARAHSEQYF
TRBV27	TRBD1	TRBJ2-7	many	TGTGCCAGCAGTTTATCGTGGGGACAGGGGGTCTACGAGCAGTACTTC	CASSLSWGQGVYEQYF
TRBV28	TRBD2	TRBJ2-5	NA	TGTGCCAGCAGTTTTGGACTAGGGCCAGCCCAAGAGACCCAGTACTTC	CASSFGLGPAQETQYF
TRBV20-1	TRBD2	TRBJ2-5	many	TGCAGTAGCTACCTAGCGGGAGGGCCTGAGACCCAGTACTTC	CSSYLAGGPETQYF
TRBV7-3	TRBD2	TRBJ2-5	many	TGTGCCAGCAGCTTAAACCCCGGGGGGGGTGAGACCCAGTACTTC	CASSLNPGGGETQYF
TRBV29-1	NA	TRBJ1-6	many	TGCAGCGTCCGAGAGGGTGATTCACCCCTCCACTTT	CSVREGDSPLHF
TRBV2	TRBD2	TRBJ2-1	many	TGTGCCAGCAGTGAAAAGCTAGCGGGAGTGAATGAGCAGTTCTTC	CASSEKLAGVNEQFF
TRBV7-3	NA	TRBJ2-1	many	TGTGCCAGCAGCTTGGGGGACAACTACAATGAGCAGTTCTTC	CASSLGDNYNEQFF
TRBV6-1	TRBD1	TRBJ1-2	few	TGTGCCAGCAGCCCCCATTCCGGGACAGGGTCGATCTATGGCTACACCTTC	CASSPHSGTGSIYGYTF
TRBV7-9	NA	TRBJ2-1	few	TGTGCCAGCAGTTTGCAGGGTGCTTCAAATGAGCAGTTCTTC	CASSLQGASNEQFF
TRBV7-2	NA	TRBJ2-7	many	TGTGCCAGCAGCTTAGGAGGGGGGCTCAGATACGAGCAGTACTTC	CASSLGGGLRYEQYF
TRBV24-1	NA	TRBJ2-3	many	TGTGCCACCAGTGGTGTCGGAATTACAGATACGCAGTATTTT	CATSGVGITDTQYF
TRBV20-1	TRBD2	TRBJ2-5	many	TGCAGTGCTCCTCCGGGAGGACAAGAGACCCAGTACTTC	CSAPPGGQETQYF
TRBV7-2	TRBD2	TRBJ2-1	NA	TGTGCCAGCAGCACGGGAGGGCGGAATGAGCAGTTCTTC	CASSTGGRNEQFF